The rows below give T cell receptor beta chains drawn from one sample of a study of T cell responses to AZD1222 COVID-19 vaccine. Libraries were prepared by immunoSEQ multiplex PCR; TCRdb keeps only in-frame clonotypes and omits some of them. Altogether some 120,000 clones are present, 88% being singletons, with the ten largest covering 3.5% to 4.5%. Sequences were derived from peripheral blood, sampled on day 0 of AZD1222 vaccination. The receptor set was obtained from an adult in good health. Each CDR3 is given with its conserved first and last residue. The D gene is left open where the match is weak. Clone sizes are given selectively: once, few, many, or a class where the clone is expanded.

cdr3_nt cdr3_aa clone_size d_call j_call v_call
TGTGCCAGCAGTTACCGAGGCAGCTCCTACGAGCAGTACTTC CASSYRGSSYEQYF - - TRBJ2-7 TRBV6-5
TGCGCCAGCAGCTTTGGGACTAGCGGCAGCCAAGAGACCCAGTACTTC CASSFGTSGSQETQYF - TRBD2 TRBJ2-5 TRBV5-1
TGTGCCAGCAGCTTGGAACACTGGAACTATGGCTACACCTTC CASSLEHWNYGYTF - - TRBJ1-2 TRBV5-6
TGTGCCAGCAGCCCGACGCTGGGGACGGGGGAGCTGTTTTTT CASSPTLGTGELFF - - TRBJ2-2 TRBV7-8
TGTGCCGGGGGTAGGGACTATGGCTACACCTTC CAGGRDYGYTF once - TRBJ1-2 TRBV28
TGTGCCACCGGGTGGCGGAGGAACACCGGGGAGCTGTTTTTT CATGWRRNTGELFF - - TRBJ2-2 TRBV2
TGTGCCTGGAGTGTAGCTGGACTTAGTGAAAAACTGTTTTTT CAWSVAGLSEKLFF - - TRBJ1-4 TRBV30
TGTGCCAGCAGTTATCAGAAACTAGCGGGGGAATACGAGCAGTACTTC CASSYQKLAGEYEQYF - TRBD2 TRBJ2-7 TRBV6-2/TRBV6-3
TGCGCCAGCAGCCAAGATTTGGCAGGGGGCAAATTGGGTGAAAAACTGTTTTTT CASSQDLAGGKLGEKLFF - TRBD1 TRBJ1-4 TRBV4-1
TGCGCCAGCCGCAGGGACTTCTCCTACGAGCAGTACTTC CASRRDFSYEQYF - - TRBJ2-7 TRBV5-1
TGTGCCAGCAGCCAAGTTGCAGGAAGCACTGAAGCTTTCTTT CASSQVAGSTEAFF once - TRBJ1-1 TRBV3-1/TRBV3-2
TGTGCCAGCGTTCCCCGGACAGGGGGACAAGAGACCCAGTACTTC CASVPRTGGQETQYF - TRBD1 TRBJ2-5 TRBV11-2
TGTGCCAGCTCACCAGCGGAGATCTATGGCTACACCTTC CASSPAEIYGYTF - - TRBJ1-2 TRBV18
TGTGCCAGCAGCTTAGAAACGGGGAACTATGGCTACACCTTC CASSLETGNYGYTF - - TRBJ1-2 TRBV7-2
TGTGCCAGCAGTTTCTACTTCACAGATACGCAGTATTTT CASSFYFTDTQYF - - TRBJ2-3 TRBV27
TGTGCCAGCAGCTTAGGCGGAGGGGGGGGCTATGGCTACACCTTC CASSLGGGGGYGYTF - - TRBJ1-2 TRBV11-2
TGTGCCAGCAGTGAGCAGGGGGCGACCGGGGAGCTGTTTTTT CASSEQGATGELFF once TRBD1 TRBJ2-2 TRBV6-4
TGCAGCGTTCGACCGCGACTAGCGGGACAAAATGAGCAGTTCTTC CSVRPRLAGQNEQFF - TRBD2 TRBJ2-1 TRBV29-1
TGCGCCAGCAGCCCCCCCGGAAGAACTAATGAAAAACTGTTTTTT CASSPPGRTNEKLFF - - TRBJ1-4 TRBV4-3
TGTGCCAGCAGCTTGAACCCCAACACTGAAGCTTTCTTT CASSLNPNTEAFF - - TRBJ1-1 TRBV5-6
TGTGCCAGCAGCCGGACGGCTAATGAAAAACTGTTTTTT CASSRTANEKLFF - - TRBJ1-4 TRBV3-1/TRBV3-2
TGTGCCAGCAGCAGGGGCAGGGGGCGGAACTATGGCTACACCTTC CASSRGRGRNYGYTF - TRBD1 TRBJ1-2 TRBV5-6
TGTGCCACGAGGACAGGGGGCGTTGGCACCGGGGAGCTGTTTTTT CATRTGGVGTGELFF once TRBD1 TRBJ2-2 TRBV7-7
TGTGCCACCAGGACCCGGACAGGGAGGAACTATGGCTACACCTTC CATRTRTGRNYGYTF - TRBD1 TRBJ1-2 TRBV19
TGTGCCAGCAGCTTAATACCAGGGCCTGGGGACAATGAGCAGTTCTTC CASSLIPGPGDNEQFF - - TRBJ2-1 TRBV7-3
TGTGCCACCAGCAGAGAATGGGCAGGCTCTGGAAACACCATATATTTT CATSREWAGSGNTIYF - - TRBJ1-3 TRBV15
TGTGCCAGCAGTGAACAGGGAGAGGGAGGAAACACCATATATTTT CASSEQGEGGNTIYF - - TRBJ1-3 TRBV2
TGTGCCAGCAGCTTGCCGGGAGGGATCTACAATGAGCAGTTCTTC CASSLPGGIYNEQFF - TRBD2 TRBJ2-1 TRBV7-9
TGTGCCAGCCTTGGGGCTAGCGGGAGTGACGAGACCCAGTACTTC CASLGASGSDETQYF once TRBD2 TRBJ2-5 TRBV28
TGTGCCAGCAGCTTAGTTGCGGGAGAGGGCGAGCAGTACTTC CASSLVAGEGEQYF - TRBD2 TRBJ2-7 TRBV7-3
TGTGCCAGCCGGGGCGGGGGGGCCGCGCAGTACTTC CASRGGGAAQYF - TRBD2 TRBJ2-7 TRBV7-2
TGTGCCAGTAGCCCCCGGACAGGGCTGGCTTCGTCCCAGCATTTT CASSPRTGLASSQHF few TRBD1 TRBJ1-5 TRBV19
TGTGCCTGGAACACAGGGGGCGTAGGCTACACCTTC CAWNTGGVGYTF once TRBD1 TRBJ1-2 TRBV30
TGTGCCAGCAGTTCAAACAGGGGAGGGTACGAGCAGTACTTC CASSSNRGGYEQYF once - TRBJ2-7 TRBV27
TGTGCCAGCAGGAGGACTAGCGGAGCTAGCACAGATACGCAGTATTTT CASRRTSGASTDTQYF - TRBD2 TRBJ2-3 TRBV7-6
TGTGCCACCCTCAGGGGGGGCCCCGGGGAGCTGTTTTTT CATLRGGPGELFF - - TRBJ2-2 TRBV19
TGTGCCAGCTCACCACTCGGCAGGGACGAGCAGTACTTC CASSPLGRDEQYF few - TRBJ2-7 TRBV18
TGTGCCAGCTCACCGGACGGCGTCTCTAGGGCTTTCTTT CASSPDGVSRAFF - - TRBJ1-1 TRBV18
TGTGCCAGCAGCCCCCGGACAAATAGCAATCAGCCCCAGCATTTT CASSPRTNSNQPQHF - - TRBJ1-5 TRBV7-2
TGTGCCAACCCGGGACAGGGAACCTCTGGGGCCAACGTCCTGACTTTC CANPGQGTSGANVLTF - - TRBJ2-6 TRBV21-1
TGTGCCATCAGTGAGGGCTTGGGGAGGAATCAGCCCCAGCATTTT CAISEGLGRNQPQHF - - TRBJ1-5 TRBV10-3
TGTGCCAGTAGTATCACGGGGTTGAACACTGAAGCTTTCTTT CASSITGLNTEAFF - - TRBJ1-1 TRBV19
TGTGCCAGCAGCCCGAGGGGACAGGGGGCTATGGACAATGAGCAGTTCTTC CASSPRGQGAMDNEQFF few TRBD1 TRBJ2-1 TRBV11-3
TGCGCCAGCAGGCTAGCCCCAACAGATACGCAGTATTTT CASRLAPTDTQYF - - TRBJ2-3 TRBV5-1
TGTGCCAGCAGCCACACAGGGGAAGGTGGCTACACCTTC CASSHTGEGGYTF - TRBD1 TRBJ1-2 TRBV7-9
TGTGCCAGCAGTCTTCGTGGGACAGAGTCAGATACGCAGTATTTT CASSLRGTESDTQYF - TRBD1 TRBJ2-3 TRBV6-4
TGTGCCAGCAGCTTAACGGACAGGGTTAACTATGGCTACACCTTC CASSLTDRVNYGYTF - TRBD1 TRBJ1-2 TRBV11-1
TGTGCCAGCAGTGATGGGGTTAACACTGAAGCTTTCTTT CASSDGVNTEAFF - - TRBJ1-1 TRBV6-4
TGTGCCAGCAGTTTTATCACCGGGACTAGCGGGGTAGGGGGCTACAATGAGCAGTTCTTC CASSFITGTSGVGGYNEQFF - TRBD2 TRBJ2-1 TRBV2
TGTGCCAGCAGTGCCCGGGACAGTCCAAATCAGCCCCAGCATTTT CASSARDSPNQPQHF - TRBD1 TRBJ1-5 TRBV6-7
TGTGCCTGGAGTGGGACCTTTAATAATTCACCCCTCCACTTT CAWSGTFNNSPLHF once - TRBJ1-6 TRBV30
TGTGCCAGCAGCTTAGACGGTCCAGCCGGCTACACCTTC CASSLDGPAGYTF - - TRBJ1-2 TRBV7-9
TGTGCCAGCACCCAAGCGGGACCTGGGGCCAACGTCCTGACTTTC CASTQAGPGANVLTF - TRBD2 TRBJ2-6 TRBV6-6
TGTGCCAGCAGCCAGGGGGAGACCCAGTACTTC CASSQGETQYF - - TRBJ2-5 TRBV3-1/TRBV3-2
TGTGCCAGCAGTTCAGGGACCTATCAGCCCCAGCATTTT CASSSGTYQPQHF - - TRBJ1-5 TRBV27